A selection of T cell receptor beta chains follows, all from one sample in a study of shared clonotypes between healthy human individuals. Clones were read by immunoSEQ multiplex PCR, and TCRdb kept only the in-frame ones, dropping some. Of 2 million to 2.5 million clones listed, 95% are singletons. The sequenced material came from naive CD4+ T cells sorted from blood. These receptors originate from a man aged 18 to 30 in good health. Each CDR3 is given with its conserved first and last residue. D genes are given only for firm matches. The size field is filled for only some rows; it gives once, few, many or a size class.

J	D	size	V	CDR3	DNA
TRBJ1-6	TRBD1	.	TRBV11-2	CASSQQPGQDNSPLHF	TGTGCCAGCAGCCAACAACCGGGACAGGATAATTCACCCCTCCACTTT
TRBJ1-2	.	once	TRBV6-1	CASSELVHF	TGTGCCAGCAGTGAACTGGTACACTTC
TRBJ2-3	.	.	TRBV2	CASTDWPDTQYF	TGTGCCAGCACGGACTGGCCAGATACGCAGTATTTT
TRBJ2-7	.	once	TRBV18	CASSTGRGSYEQYF	TGTGCCAGCTCTACAGGTAGGGGCTCCTACGAGCAGTACTTC
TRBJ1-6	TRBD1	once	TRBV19	CASSTTGVINSPLHF	TGTGCCAGTAGCACGACAGGGGTTATCAATTCACCCCTCCACTTT
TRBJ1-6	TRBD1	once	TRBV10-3	CATEPGQGTILGDSPLHF	TGTGCCACCGAACCGGGACAGGGAACTATCTTGGGGGATTCACCCCTCCACTTT
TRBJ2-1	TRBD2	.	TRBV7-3	CASSRWTSGGQYNEQFF	TGTGCCAGCAGCCGGTGGACTAGCGGGGGCCAATACAATGAGCAGTTCTTC
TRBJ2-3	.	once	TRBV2	CASSEGVSRGPTDTQYF	TGTGCCAGCAGTGAAGGAGTTTCGCGGGGGCCCACAGATACGCAGTATTTT
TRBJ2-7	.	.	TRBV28	CASSSGAPGEQYF	TGTGCCAGCAGTTCGGGGGCGCCGGGCGAGCAGTACTTC
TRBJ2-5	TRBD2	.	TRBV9	CASSRTGLAGEETQYF	TGTGCCAGCAGCCGAACTGGACTAGCGGGGGAAGAGACCCAGTACTTC
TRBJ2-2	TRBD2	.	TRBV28	CASCLAGGQPGELFF	TGTGCCAGCTGTCTAGCGGGGGGGCAGCCCGGGGAGCTGTTTTTT
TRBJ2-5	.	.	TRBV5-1	CASSLTGTGRSETQYF	TGCGCCAGCAGCTTAACCGGCACAGGAAGGAGCGAGACCCAGTACTTC
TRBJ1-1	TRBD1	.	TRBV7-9	CASSSQGATEAFF	TGTGCCAGCAGCTCACAGGGGGCGACTGAAGCTTTCTTT
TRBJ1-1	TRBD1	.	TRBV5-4	CASSRRTGISEAFF	TGTGCCAGCAGCCGGAGGACAGGGATTTCTGAAGCTTTCTTT
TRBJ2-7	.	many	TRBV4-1	CASSQPGTSAGQYF	TGCGCCAGCAGCCAACCTGGTACTAGTGCGGGGCAGTACTTC
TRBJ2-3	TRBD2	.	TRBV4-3	CASSQGLAGGSSTTDTQYF	TGCGCCAGCAGCCAAGGGCTAGCGGGAGGGTCTTCTACCACAGATACGCAGTATTTT
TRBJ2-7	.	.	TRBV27	CASSLWQGKNEQYF	TGTGCCAGCAGTTTATGGCAGGGAAAAAACGAGCAGTACTTC
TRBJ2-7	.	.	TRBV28	CASSQGPYEQYF	TGTGCCAGCAGCCAGGGACCCTACGAGCAGTACTTC
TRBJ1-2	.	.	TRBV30	CAWTLSSNGYTF	TGTGCCTGGACCCTGAGTAGCAATGGCTACACCTTC
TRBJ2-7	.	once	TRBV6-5	CASSYSVLVREQYF	TGTGCCAGCAGTTACTCAGTATTGGTCCGCGAGCAGTACTTC
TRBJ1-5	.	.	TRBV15	CATSRSGGRDNQPQHF	TGTGCCACCAGCCGATCTGGGGGGAGGGACAATCAGCCCCAGCATTTT
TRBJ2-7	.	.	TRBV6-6	CASSYSVSSYEQYF	TGTGCCAGCAGTTACTCAGTTTCTTCCTACGAGCAGTACTTC
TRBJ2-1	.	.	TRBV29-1	CSVFIGQVLGEQFF	TGCAGCGTTTTTATCGGGCAGGTATTGGGTGAGCAGTTCTTC
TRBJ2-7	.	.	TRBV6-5	CASSLARTSYEQYF	TGTGCCAGCAGTCTCGCCAGGACCTCTTACGAGCAGTACTTC
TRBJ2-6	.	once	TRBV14	CASSQGSTAGLGANVLTF	TGTGCCAGCAGCCAAGGATCGACAGCCGGTCTGGGGGCCAACGTCCTGACTTTC
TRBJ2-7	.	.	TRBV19	CASSRGPGSVEQYF	TGTGCCAGTAGTAGGGGGCCGGGGTCTGTGGAGCAGTACTTC
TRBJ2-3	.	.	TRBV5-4	CASKPPSNSQDTQYF	TGTGCCAGCAAACCCCCGTCGAACTCCCAAGATACGCAGTATTTT
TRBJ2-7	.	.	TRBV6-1	CASSEATGPYEQYF	TGTGCCAGCAGTGAGGCGACAGGTCCCTACGAGCAGTACTTC
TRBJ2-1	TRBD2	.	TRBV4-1	CASSQGLAGAYNEQFF	TGCGCCAGCAGCCAAGGGCTAGCGGGGGCCTACAATGAGCAGTTCTTC
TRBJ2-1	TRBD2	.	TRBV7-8	CASSERGEVGQFF	TGTGCCAGCAGCGAGCGGGGGGAGGTTGGGCAGTTCTTC
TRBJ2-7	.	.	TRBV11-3	CASSSGKRGDYEQYF	TGTGCCAGCAGCTCCGGTAAGAGAGGGGACTACGAGCAGTACTTC
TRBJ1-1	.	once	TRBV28	CASRSGNTEAFF	TGTGCCAGCAGGTCCGGGAACACTGAAGCTTTCTTT
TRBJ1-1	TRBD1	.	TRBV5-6	CASSLLIGQGNTEAFF	TGTGCCAGCAGCTTACTAATTGGACAGGGTAACACTGAAGCTTTCTTT
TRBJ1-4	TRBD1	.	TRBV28	CASREDRAKQNEKLFF	TGTGCCAGCAGGGAGGACAGGGCCAAACAGAATGAAAAACTGTTTTTT
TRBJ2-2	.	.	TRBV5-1	CASSRDGNNRDTGELFF	TGCGCCAGCAGCCGAGATGGGAATAACCGGGACACCGGGGAGCTGTTTTTT
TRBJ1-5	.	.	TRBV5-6	CASSPGMGGQPQHF	TGTGCCAGCAGCCCCGGGATGGGAGGTCAGCCCCAGCATTTT
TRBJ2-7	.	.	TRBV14	CASSQRFEMPYEQYF	TGTGCCAGCAGCCAACGTTTTGAAATGCCCTACGAGCAGTACTTC
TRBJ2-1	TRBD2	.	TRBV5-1	CASSQGLAQYNEQFF	TGCGCCAGCAGCCAAGGACTAGCGCAGTACAATGAGCAGTTCTTC
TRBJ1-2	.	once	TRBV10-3	CAMVGQIGYGYTF	TGTGCCATGGTCGGACAGATCGGCTATGGCTACACCTTC
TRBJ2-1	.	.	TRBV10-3	CAISGVSEQFF	TGTGCCATCAGTGGCGTCAGTGAGCAGTTCTTC
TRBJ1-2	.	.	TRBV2	CASRGQYLRDGYTF	TGTGCCAGCAGAGGACAGTACCTTCGGGATGGCTACACCTTC
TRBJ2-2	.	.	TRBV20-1	CSASRAGELFF	TGCAGTGCTAGCCGGGCCGGGGAGCTGTTTTTT
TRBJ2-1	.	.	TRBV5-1	CASSSRTRGSNEQFF	TGCGCCAGCAGCTCGAGGACTCGTGGTTCCAATGAGCAGTTCTTC
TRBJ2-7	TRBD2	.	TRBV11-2	CASSLDGFIETSGSMYEQYF	TGTGCCAGCAGCTTAGATGGTTTTATCGAGACTAGCGGGAGTATGTACGAGCAGTACTTC
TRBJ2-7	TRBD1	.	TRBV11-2	CASSFVDRAYEQYF	TGTGCCAGCAGCTTTGTGGACAGGGCGTACGAGCAGTACTTC
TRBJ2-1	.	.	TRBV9	CASSVGTRPSYNEQFF	TGTGCCAGCAGCGTAGGCACCCGGCCCTCCTACAATGAGCAGTTCTTC
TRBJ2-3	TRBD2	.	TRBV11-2	CASSLGSGRAADTQYF	TGTGCCAGCAGCCTCGGAAGCGGGAGGGCCGCAGATACGCAGTATTTT